This is a list of T cell receptor beta chains from one sample in a study of identical twins. TCRdb itself ran the 5' RACE reads through MiXCR, one entry per CDR3 protein. Of about 530,000 distinct CDR3 sequences in the sample, around 15% were seen once. The sample was also linked to a second study, of yellow fever vaccine responses in identical twins.

The specimen was CD4+ T cells sorted from blood. The receptors here all came from a woman younger than 35 in good health. Both conserved end residues are part of each CDR3. The D gene is left open where the match is weak. Size tells how often a clone was seen (once, few, many) or the class of an expanded clone, and some rows leave it out.

clone_size,j_call,v_call,d_call,cdr3_nt,cdr3_aa
many,TRBJ2-1,TRBV5-1,NA,TGCGCCAGTCAAACCAGCCGTAGCTCCTACAATGAGCAGTTCTTC,CASQTSRSSYNEQFF
NA,TRBJ2-1,TRBV6-5,NA,TGTGCCAGCAGTTCCGAACAGGGTATCAATGAGCAGTTCTTC,CASSSEQGINEQFF
few,TRBJ2-7,TRBV20-1,NA,TGCAGTGCGACTAGGGACACTGCCTACGAGCAGTACTTC,CSATRDTAYEQYF
NA,TRBJ2-5,TRBV7-6,TRBD2,TGTGCCAGCAGCTCTACCGGGACTAGCCTTGTTCGCCAGTACTTC,CASSSTGTSLVRQYF
few,TRBJ2-6,TRBV6-2/TRBV6-3,NA,TGTGCCAGCAGTTCGACATACTCTGGGGCCAACGTCCTGACTTTC,CASSSTYSGANVLTF
NA,TRBJ2-3,TRBV4-1,NA,TGCGCCAGCAGACGGACAGTGCGCACAGATACGCAGTATTTT,CASRRTVRTDTQYF
few,TRBJ2-3,TRBV11-2,TRBD2,TGTGCCAGCAGCCTCCCCGGGCCGCTAGCGGATACTAGCACAGATACGCAGTATTTT,CASSLPGPLADTSTDTQYF
few,TRBJ2-7,TRBV3-1,NA,TGTGCCAGCACCCAGAATGGGTGGCACGAGCAGTACTTC,CASTQNGWHEQYF
few,TRBJ2-3,TRBV12-3/TRBV12-4,NA,TGTGCCAGCAGGGGGCGAAGGACAGATACGCAGTATTTT,CASRGRRTDTQYF
few,TRBJ2-7,TRBV10-3,TRBD2,TGTGCCATCAGCCGGGGACTAGCGGGAGCTGGCGAGCAGTACTTC,CAISRGLAGAGEQYF
NA,TRBJ2-7,TRBV3-1,TRBD2,TGTGCCAGCAGCTCCACGGGACTAGCGGGAGATCGGTCTCGCGAGCAGTACTTC,CASSSTGLAGDRSREQYF
many,TRBJ2-1,TRBV7-2,TRBD2,TGTGCCAGCAGCTCTAGCGGGCCCTCCTACAATGAGCAGTTCTTC,CASSSSGPSYNEQFF
few,TRBJ2-7,TRBV18,TRBD1,TGTGCCAGCTCACCACGTCCAGGGACAGGGGACCACGAGCAGTACTTC,CASSPRPGTGDHEQYF
few,TRBJ2-7,TRBV6-1,NA,TGTGCCAGCAGAGCTCCGACGGGGACCTACGAGCAGTACTTC,CASRAPTGTYEQYF
many,TRBJ2-1,TRBV12-3/TRBV12-4,NA,TGTGCCAGCAGTTTATCAGGGGCGGGCTACAATGAGCAGTTCTTC,CASSLSGAGYNEQFF
NA,TRBJ2-5,TRBV12-3/TRBV12-4,NA,TGTGCCAGCAGTTTAGCTAGCGGGACCCAGTACTTC,CASSLASGTQYF
many,TRBJ2-5,TRBV7-9,NA,TGTGCCAGCAGCTCCGCGGGAGAGACCCAGTACTTC,CASSSAGETQYF
NA,TRBJ2-2,TRBV7-3,NA,TGTGCCAGCAGCTTATGGGGGAGCAACACCGGGGAGCTGTTTTTT,CASSLWGSNTGELFF
once,TRBJ1-1,TRBV28,TRBD1,TGTGTCAGCAGTTTATCGACAGGGAGGGCTTTCTTT,CVSSLSTGRAFF
NA,TRBJ1-2,TRBV24-1,NA,TGTGCCACCAGTGATTCGGTAGGGACAAGAGGCTACACCTTC,CATSDSVGTRGYTF
NA,TRBJ1-2,TRBV12-3/TRBV12-4,NA,TGTGCCAGCAGGGCGGGGGGGTCTAACTATGGCTACACCTTC,CASRAGGSNYGYTF
few,TRBJ2-3,TRBV7-3,NA,TGTGCCAGCAGCAGGGCCGGCTTTGCAACAGATACGCAGTATTTT,CASSRAGFATDTQYF
NA,TRBJ2-1,TRBV24-1,NA,TGTGCCACCTCGGCACATCTTGAGCAGTTCTTC,CATSAHLEQFF
NA,TRBJ2-1,TRBV5-1,NA,TGCGCCAGCAGCTTGACCGCCCTAAGCTCCTACAATGAGCAGTTCTTC,CASSLTALSSYNEQFF
NA,TRBJ2-2,TRBV20-1,TRBD2,TGCAGTGCTAGAGGCATCGGGAGGGACACCCGGGAGCTGTTTTTT,CSARGIGRDTRELFF
NA,TRBJ1-5,TRBV9,TRBD1,TGTGCCAGCAGCGGACGACAGGGGATCAGTCAGCCCCAGCATTTT,CASSGRQGISQPQHF
few,TRBJ2-1,TRBV6-1,NA,TGTGCCAGCCGAGCAAATTCGGTCTCAGGGGAGTTCTTC,CASRANSVSGEFF
NA,TRBJ2-1,TRBV7-3,TRBD2,TGTGCCAGCAGCTCGACTAGCGGGAGTCTTGAGCAGTTCTTC,CASSSTSGSLEQFF
few,TRBJ2-7,TRBV6-5,NA,TGTGCCAGCAGTTACTCTGAATCGTCCTACGAGCAGTACTTC,CASSYSESSYEQYF
NA,TRBJ2-3,TRBV19,NA,TGTGCCAGTAGTATAGATCGAGCCGCGGGTACAGATACGCAGTATTTT,CASSIDRAAGTDTQYF
few,TRBJ2-1,TRBV5-1,TRBD2,TGCGCCAGCAGCTTGTGGCCTCGGACTAGCGGGGTCAATGAGCAGTTCTTC,CASSLWPRTSGVNEQFF
NA,TRBJ2-7,TRBV19,NA,TGTGCCAGTAGTATAAGGTCGGCAGGGTCCTACGAGCAGTACTTC,CASSIRSAGSYEQYF
NA,TRBJ2-1,TRBV10-3,NA,TGTGCCATCAGTGAAAAGAACAATGAGCAGTTCTTC,CAISEKNNEQFF